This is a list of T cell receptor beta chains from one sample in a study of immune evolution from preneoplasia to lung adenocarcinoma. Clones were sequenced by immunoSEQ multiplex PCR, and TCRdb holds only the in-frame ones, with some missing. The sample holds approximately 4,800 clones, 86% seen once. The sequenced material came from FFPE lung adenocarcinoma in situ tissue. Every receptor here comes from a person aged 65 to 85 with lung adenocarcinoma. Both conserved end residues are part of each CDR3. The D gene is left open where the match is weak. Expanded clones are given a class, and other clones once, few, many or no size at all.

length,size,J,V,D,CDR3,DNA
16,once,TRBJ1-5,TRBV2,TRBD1,CASSGVAGGDNQPQHF,TGTGCCAGCAGTGGGGTGGCAGGGGGCGACAATCAGCCCCAGCATTTT
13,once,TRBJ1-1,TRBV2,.,CVTLRDLNTEAFF,TGTGTCACTCTCCGGGACCTGAACACTGAAGCTTTCTTT
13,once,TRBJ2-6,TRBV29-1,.,CSARRPGANVLTF,TGCAGCGCCCGGAGGCCTGGGGCCAACGTCCTGACTTTC
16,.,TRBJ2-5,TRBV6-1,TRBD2,CASSELAGVGKETQYF,TGTGCCAGCAGTGAACTAGCGGGAGTTGGGAAAGAGACCCAGTACTTC
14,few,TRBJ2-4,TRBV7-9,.,CASSLEKTTNIQYF,TGTGCCAGCAGCTTGGAAAAGACGACAAACATTCAGTACTTC
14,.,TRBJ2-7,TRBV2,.,CASSGDLGSYEQYF,TGTGCCAGCAGCGGGGATCTTGGTTCCTACGAGCAGTACTTC
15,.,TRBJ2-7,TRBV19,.,CASSNKAGDSYEQYF,TGTGCTAGTAGTAATAAGGCAGGGGACTCCTACGAGCAGTACTTC
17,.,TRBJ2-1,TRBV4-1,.,CASSQDLRLGRPNEQFF,TGCGCCAGCAGCCAAGATCTACGGCTAGGGAGACCTAATGAGCAGTTCTTC
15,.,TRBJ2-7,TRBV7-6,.,CASSLDRNGAYEQYF,TGTGCCAGCAGCCTAGATCGGAACGGAGCCTACGAGCAGTACTTC
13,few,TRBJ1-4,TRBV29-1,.,CSAGRERNEKLFF,TGCAGCGCCGGAAGGGAGAGAAATGAAAAACTGTTTTTT
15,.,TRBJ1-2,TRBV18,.,CASSPAVESIYGYTF,TGTGCCAGCTCACCTGCAGTTGAATCGATCTATGGCTACACCTTC
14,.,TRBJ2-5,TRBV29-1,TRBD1,CSVVGQGILETQYF,TGCAGCGTTGTAGGACAGGGGATTCTGGAGACCCAGTACTTC
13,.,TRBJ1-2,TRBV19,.,CAIGIVGGYGYTF,TGTGCCATTGGAATTGTGGGCGGGTATGGCTACACCTTC
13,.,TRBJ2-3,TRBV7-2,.,CASSLAQTDTQYF,TGTGCCAGCAGCTTAGCGCAGACAGATACGCAGTATTTT
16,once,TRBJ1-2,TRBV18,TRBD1,CASSPRTGETNYGYTF,TGTGCCAGCTCACCACGGACAGGGGAAACTAACTATGGCTACACCTTC
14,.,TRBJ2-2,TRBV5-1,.,CASSLGQNTGELFF,TGCGCCAGCAGCTTGGGACAGAACACCGGGGAGCTGTTTTTT
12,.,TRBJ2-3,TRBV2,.,CASSFSADTQYF,TGTGCCAGCAGTTTTAGCGCAGATACGCAGTATTTT
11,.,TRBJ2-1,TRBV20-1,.,CSRPEGVYEFF,TGCAGTCGGCCGGAAGGGGTGTACGAGTTCTTC
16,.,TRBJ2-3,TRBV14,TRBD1,CASSQEGRGLTDTQYF,TGTGCCAGCAGCCAAGAGGGCAGGGGGCTTACAGATACGCAGTATTTT
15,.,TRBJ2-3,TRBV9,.,CASSPRGPPPDTQYF,TGTGCCAGCAGCCCCCGCGGCCCACCCCCCGATACGCAGTATTTT
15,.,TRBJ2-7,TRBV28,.,CASSWDRDLPYEQYF,TGTGCCAGCAGCTGGGACCGGGACCTTCCCTACGAGCAGTACTTC
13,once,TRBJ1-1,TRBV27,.,CASGQPGSTRAFF,TGTGCCTCCGGGCAACCAGGGAGTACACGGGCTTTCTTT
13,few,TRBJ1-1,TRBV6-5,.,CASSFSGETEAFF,TGTGCCAGCAGTTTCTCGGGGGAGACTGAAGCTTTCTTT
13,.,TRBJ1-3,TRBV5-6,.,CASRDPTGNTIYF,TGTGCCAGCCGGGACCCAACAGGAAACACCATATATTTT
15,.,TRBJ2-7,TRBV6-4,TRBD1,CASSRDSSGSYEQYF,TGTGCCAGCAGTAGGGACAGCAGCGGTTCCTACGAGCAGTACTTC
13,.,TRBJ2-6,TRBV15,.,CATQRAGANVLTF,TGTGCCACTCAAAGGGCTGGGGCCAACGTCCTGACTTTC
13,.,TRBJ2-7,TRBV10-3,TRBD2,CATRLAESYEQYF,TGTGCCACCAGACTAGCGGAGTCCTACGAGCAGTACTTC
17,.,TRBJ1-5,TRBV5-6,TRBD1,CASSFWQGAYSNQPQHF,TGTGCCAGCAGCTTCTGGCAGGGGGCATATAGCAATCAGCCCCAGCATTTT
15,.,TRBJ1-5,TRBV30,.,CAWSPGLYSNQPQHF,TGTGCCTGGAGTCCGGGACTTTATAGCAATCAGCCCCAGCATTTT
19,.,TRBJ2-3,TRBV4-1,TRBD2,CASSHLSSPGLAESHTQYF,TGCGCCAGCAGCCACCTCTCCTCTCCGGGACTAGCAGAAAGTCATACGCAGTATTTT
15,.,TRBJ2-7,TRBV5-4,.,CASSLGYGAAYEQYF,TGTGCCAGCAGCCTAGGCTACGGGGCGGCCTACGAGCAGTACTTC
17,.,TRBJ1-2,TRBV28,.,CASHRMVTTYRDYGYTF,TGTGCCAGCCACCGCATGGTTACCACATACAGAGACTATGGCTACACCTTC
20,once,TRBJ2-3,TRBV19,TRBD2,CASSIDPRASGRALADTQYF,TGTGCCAGTAGTATAGATCCAAGAGCTAGCGGGAGGGCCCTCGCAGATACGCAGTATTTT
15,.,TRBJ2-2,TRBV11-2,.,CASSLGQGLPGELFF,TGTGCCAGCAGCTTAGGTCAGGGACTTCCCGGGGAGCTGTTTTTT
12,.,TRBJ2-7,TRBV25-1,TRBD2,CASRGGDYEQYF,TGTGCCAGCAGGGGGGGGGACTACGAGCAGTACTTC
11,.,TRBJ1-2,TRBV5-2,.,CAIRKTYGYTF,TGTGCCATACGAAAGACCTATGGCTACACCTTC
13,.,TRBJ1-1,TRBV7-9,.,CASTETGEQEAFF,TGTGCCAGCACCGAAACGGGGGAACAGGAAGCTTTCTTT
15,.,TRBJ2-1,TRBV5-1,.,CASSLDGTPSNEQFF,TGCGCCAGCAGCTTGGATGGGACTCCTTCCAATGAGCAGTTCTTC